This TCR beta chain emerged from a study of blood T cell repertoires in COVID-19. Study overall: COVID-19 samples collected from the United States, Italy and Spain covered acute and convalescent phases. Sources were T cells, B-cell-depleted T cells, or PBMCs; the material itself was cDNA or gDNA.

The table came from immunoSEQ multiplex PCR; TCRdb's copy has only in-frame clones and leaves some out. This sample has tens of thousands of clones, with approximately 86% found just once. CDR1 is SGHKS and CDR2 is YYEKEE in the germline V gene (reference sequence). The length of the CDR3 is 15 residues. V lost 4 bases to trimming and J lost 7 bases; unmatched junction nucleotides: 8. This clonotype originated in a woman over 75 with acute or convalescent COVID-19. This sequence joins TRBV5-5 and TRBJ1-4; 9 nucleotides line up with TRBD1. Specimen: peripheral blood. The CDR3 sequence: CASSILTGGSEKLFF. CDR3 bases: TGTGCCAGCAGCATTTTGACAGGGGGAAGTGAAAAACTGTTTTTT.